One and the same sample provided the 27 T cell receptor beta chains below, sequenced in a study of T cells in Graves' hyperthyroidism and ophthalmopathy. Amplification of TCR beta CDR3 regions used RNA as the template. When the TCR CDR3 underwent first-round RT-PCR, the HTBI primer set was used. TCRdb reprocessed the multiplex PCR reads via MiXCR and lists one record per CDR3 protein. Altogether a few hundred thousand distinct CDR3 sequences are present, about 16% being singletons, with the ten largest covering 25% to 30%. The specimen sequenced was blood. The receptors here all came from a woman in her 30s with Graves' ophthalmopathy.

The chain uses TRBV30 and TRBJ2-7, with D possibly TRBD1 on 6 matching bases. Germline assignment: CDR1 GTSNPN and CDR2 SVGIG (reference sequence). The CDR3 is 12 residues long. V lost 7 bases and J 2 bases, leaving 12 bases between the germline ends. Here the CDR3 DNA reads TGTGCCTCGCGGACAGCTACCTACGAGCAGTACTTC. It yields the protein CASRTATYEQYF. The full variable domain, its missing parts supplied by reference TRBV30 and TRBJ2-7, is SQTIHQWPATLVQPVGSPLSLECTVEGTSNPNLYWYRQAAGRGLQLLFYSVGIGQISSEVPQNLSASRPQDRQFILSSKKLLLSDSGFYLCASRTATYEQYFGPGTRLTVT.

There are many counts of this clonotype. The V call is TRBV11-2, the J call TRBJ2-1; D possibly corresponds to TRBD2 (6 bases). V dropped 2 bases and J dropped 3 bases, with 17 bases sitting between them. The length of the CDR3 is 17 residues. Germline V gene data show CDR1 as SGHAT and CDR2 as FQNNGV. For the CDR3, the DNA is TGTGCCAGCAGCTTATGGGCCGGGCGGGACGTCTACAATGAGCAGTTCTTC. Its translation: CASSLWAGRDVYNEQFF. Full variable domain (missing parts from reference TRBV11-2 and TRBJ2-1): EAGVAQSPRYKIIEKRQSVAFWCNPISGHATLYWYQQILGQGPKLLIQFQNNGVVDDSQLPKDRFSAERLKGVDSTLKIQPAKLEDSAVYLCASSLWAGRDVYNEQFFGPGTRLTVL.

This clonotype was seen only a few times. A much larger clone differs from this one at a single base, so this may be a read error. The chain has TRBV10-3 and TRBJ2-1; TRBD2 aligns across 13 bases. This CDR3 contains 15 residues. V lost 8 bases and J lost 4; bases outside the gene matches: 5. Germline loops: CDR1 ENHRY, CDR2 SYGVKD. CDR3 DNA sequence: TGTGCCATCGGGGGGACTAGCGGGAAGTACAATGAGCAGTTCTTC. It encodes CAIGGTSGKYNEQFF.

In this sample, this clonotype turned up a few times. The chain links TRBV13 to TRBJ2-2; 8 nucleotides match TRBD2. The CDR3 is made up of 18 amino acids. J was trimmed by 2 bases and V by 5 bases; bases with no gene match: 13. Germline-derived CDR1 and CDR2 are PRHDT and FYEKMQ (reference sequence). DNA of the CDR3: TGTGCCAGCAGCCCAACCGTCACTAGCGGAGCTAACACCGGGGAGCTGTTTTTT. Translated, it gives CASSPTVTSGANTGELFF.

This clonotype has just a few counts. The CDR3 region has the DNA TGTGCCAGCAGCCTGCCGGAGAGCGGGAGGGGGTACAATGAGCAGTTCTTC. The encoded protein is CASSLPESGRGYNEQFF. The chain is built from TRBV7-8 and TRBJ2-1, with 10 bases fitting TRBD2. The CDR3 runs to 17 residues. The germline gives CDR1 SGHVS, CDR2 FQNEAQ. The trim removed 5 bases at V and 4 bases at J, leaving 11 bases unmatched.

This clonotype was detected only a few times. The chain has TRBV5-4 and TRBJ2-7; D unresolved. Germline V gene data show CDR1 as SGHNT and CDR2 as YYREEE (reference sequence). This CDR3 is 15 amino acids long. Trimming took off 4 bases at V and 2 bases at J, with 16 bases between the two ends. The chain's CDR3 is CASSPKDGSAYEQYF. The CDR3 coding sequence is TGTGCCAGCAGCCCAAAAGATGGCAGCGCCTACGAGCAGTACTTC. Drawing the rest from reference TRBV5-4 and TRBJ2-7, the complete variable domain is ETGVTQSPTHLIKTRGQQVTLRCSSQSGHNTVSWYQQALGQGPQFIFQYYREEENGRGNFPPRFSGLQFPNYSSELNVNALELDDSALYLCASSPKDGSAYEQYFGPGTRLTVT.

At least ten counts were recorded for this clonotype. The V gene is TRBV11-2, the J gene TRBJ1-1; tentatively, D is TRBD1 (6 bases). The length of the CDR3 is 15 residues. Looked up from germline, CDR1 is SGHAT and CDR2 is FQNNGV. Between the trimmed V and J ends, which lost 2 bases and 0 bases, there was a span of 10 bases. The CDR3 nucleotides are TGTGCCAGCAGCTTACGAGGACAGCTGAACACTGAAGCTTTCTTT. It specifies CASSLRGQLNTEAFF.

This clonotype showed up just a few times. This sequence joins TRBV4-3 and TRBJ2-1; D ambiguous. The ends were cut back, 1 base at V and 5 bases at J, with 12 bases in the middle. Germline-derived CDR1 and CDR2 are LGHNA and YSLEER. This CDR3 spans 15 amino acids. In DNA form, the CDR3 reads TGCGCCAGCAGCCAAGGCCAAAAAGCGAACAATGAGCAGTTCTTC. As protein: CASSQGQKANNEQFF.

This clonotype was observed many times. The chain employs TRBV3-1 and TRBJ1-5; tentatively, D is TRBD1 (5 bases). CDR3 size: 16 residues. The V and J ends lost 5 bases and 0 bases respectively, with 14 bases between them. Looked up from germline, CDR1 is LGHDT and CDR2 is YNNKEL (reference sequence). The CDR3 sequence: CASSGGRGYSNQPQHF. CDR3 coding DNA: TGTGCCAGCAGCGGCGGGAGGGGTTATAGCAATCAGCCCCAGCATTTT.

This clonotype was detected a few times. The CDR3 reads CAISELVWETQYF. DNA of the CDR3: TGTGCCATCAGTGAGTTGGTATGGGAGACCCAGTACTTC. The chain is built from TRBV10-3 and TRBJ2-5, with D unresolved. The germline V gene has CDR1 ENHRY and CDR2 SYGVKD. V was shortened by 1 base and J by 5 bases, with 8 bases between the two germline ends. The CDR3 is made up of 13 amino acids.

This clonotype has more than one count but fewer than ten. The chain carries TRBV13 and TRBJ2-1; no definite D call. Per the germline V gene, CDR1 is PRHDT and CDR2 is FYEKMQ (reference sequence). Trimming left V 3 bases short and J 7 bases short, with 7 bases between. The CDR3 has 12 amino acids. In nucleotides, the CDR3 is TGTGCCAGCAGCTTCAAGCCTAATGAGCAGTTCTTC. Protein product: CASSFKPNEQFF.

A few counts support this clonotype. The V gene is TRBV5-1, the J gene TRBJ1-5; no firm D call. The CDR3 runs to 14 residues. CDR1 and CDR2 from the germline V gene are SGHRS and YFSETQ. V was trimmed by 4 bases and J by 3 bases, leaving 11 bases between them. The DNA for the CDR3 is TGCGCCAGCAGCGTGGACGGAAACAATCAGCCCCAGCATTTT. Its translation is CASSVDGNNQPQHF.

This chain links TRBV20-1 with TRBJ2-5; TRBD2 matches 9 bases. CDR3 length: 12 amino acids. Germline V gene data show CDR1 as DFQATT and CDR2 as SNEGSKA (reference sequence). V dropped 8 bases and J dropped 5; count of bases not matched to a gene: 6. The chain's CDR3 is CSRGGGEETQYF. For the CDR3, the DNA is TGCAGTCGCGGCGGGGGGGAGGAGACCCAGTACTTC.

This clonotype was recorded at least ten times. V is TRBV18 and J is TRBJ2-7; 7 positions match TRBD1. The junction had 6 bases not matched to a gene; V was cut back by 2 bases and J by 8 bases. CDR1 KGHSH and CDR2 LQKENI come from the germline V gene. CDR3 length: 13 amino acids. The CDR3 sequence: CASSPNRDSQQYF. CDR3 DNA: TGTGCCAGCTCACCAAACCGGGACAGCCAGCAGTACTTC.

This clonotype was counted many times. This chain connects TRBV6-1 to TRBJ2-7; D perhaps matches TRBD2 (5 bases). Germline V gene sequence: CDR1 MNHNS, CDR2 SASEGT. The CDR3 loop spans 12 amino acids. V was shortened by 5 bases and J by 9 bases, with 14 bases between the two germline ends. CDR3 sequence (DNA): TGTGCCAGCAGTTATGTACGGGAAGTGCAGTACTTC. Translating gives CASSYVREVQYF.

This clonotype was picked up many times. The chain is built from TRBV29-1 and TRBJ1-1; the D gene is possibly TRBD1 (5 bases). V was shortened by 4 bases and J by 4 bases, with 13 bases between the two germline ends. Germline V gives CDR1 SQVTM, CDR2 ANQGSEA. The CDR3 spans 13 residues. The CDR3: CSVVGWGGTEAFF. CDR3 nucleotides: TGCAGCGTTGTGGGCTGGGGGGGCACTGAAGCTTTCTTT.

This clonotype showed up many times. Written as DNA, the CDR3 is TGTGCCAGCAGTTTAGCGGCCGCATCTAACTATGGCTACACCTTC. Amino acid sequence: CASSLAAASNYGYTF. The chain carries TRBV12-3 or TRBV12-4 and TRBJ1-2; D is unclear. This CDR3 comprises 15 residues. Trimming removed 0 bases at V and 0 bases at J, with 8 bases between.

Many counts were recorded for this clonotype. The chain has TRBV2 and TRBJ1-1; 8 bases are a match to TRBD1. V lost 4 bases to trimming and J lost 7 bases; unmatched junction nucleotides: 5. This CDR3 comprises 13 residues. Germline V gene data show CDR1 as SNHLY and CDR2 as FYNNEI. The CDR3 nucleotides read TGTGCCAGCAGTGCCCAGGGGGCCGGTGAAGCTTTCTTT. It yields the protein CASSAQGAGEAFF.

This clonotype occurred a few times. The chain joins TRBV4-3 to TRBJ1-3, with D perhaps matching TRBD1 (5 bases). The V and J ends lost 0 bases and 4 bases respectively, with 13 bases between them. The CDR3 loop spans 16 amino acids. Germline CDR1 reads LGHNA; CDR2 reads YSLEER. The CDR3, as DNA: TGCGCCAGCAGCCAAGATCCGTCGGGGCCAGGAAACACCATATATTTT. Translated, it gives CASSQDPSGPGNTIYF.

This clonotype was observed once. With a much larger clone just one base away, this may be a read error. The V call is TRBV3-1, the J call TRBJ2-7, with 11 bases that match TRBD2. The CDR3 is made up of 13 amino acids. The V gene's germline CDR1 is LGHDT and CDR2 YNNKEL (reference sequence). Trimming at V came to 2 bases and at J to 9 bases, leaving 3 bases not matched to a gene. The CDR3 spells CASSQILAGVQYF. For the CDR3, the DNA is TGTGCCAGCAGCCAAATACTAGCGGGGGTGCAGTACTTC.

This clonotype was seen at least ten times. The chain couples TRBV28 to TRBJ2-1; 11 bases are a match to TRBD1. Germline V gene sequence: CDR1 MDHEN, CDR2 SYDVKM. The CDR3 consists of 15 residues. V gave up 5 bases and J gave up 6 bases; unmatched junction bases: 6. The CDR3 reads CASSLSGTGGNEQFF. Here the CDR3 DNA reads TGTGCCAGCAGTCTTTCCGGGACAGGGGGCAATGAGCAGTTCTTC.

The CDR3 DNA is TGCGCCAGCACCGTAGGGATCTACACTGAAGCTTTCTTT. The encoded protein is CASTVGIYTEAFF. The V call is TRBV10-2, the J call TRBJ1-1; no reliable D call. Trimming took 7 bases from V and 3 from J, leaving 12 bases between them. The CDR3 length is 13 residues. In germline, CDR1 is WSHSY, CDR2 SAAADI.

This clonotype has a handful of counts. The J gene is TRBJ1-1, the V gene TRBV28, with D possibly being TRBD1 (6 bases). From germline, CDR1 is MDHEN and CDR2 SYDVKM. CDR3 length: 12 amino acids. Trimming took off 6 bases at V and 5 bases at J, with 10 bases between the two ends. CDR3 sequence (DNA): TGTGCCAGCAGCCGGACAGTAACTGAAGCTTTCTTT. This encodes CASSRTVTEAFF.

This clonotype was found many times. The rearrangement uses TRBV7-8 and TRBJ2-5; 7 nucleotides match TRBD1. The CDR3 consists of 15 residues. Germline V lookup: CDR1 SGHVS, CDR2 FQNEAQ. Losses at the gene ends were 5 bases for V and 4 bases for J; bases not matched to a gene: 10. The CDR3 DNA reads as TGTGCCAGCAGCCGCACAGGGGCACAGGGAGAGACCCAGTACTTC. Protein product: CASSRTGAQGETQYF.

This clonotype was counted many times. The rearrangement joins TRBV28 to TRBJ1-2, with D unclear. This CDR3 contains 12 residues. Germline V CDR1 and CDR2: MDHEN, SYDVKM. Trimming pared 5 bases from V and 8 bases from J, leaving 12 bases between. The CDR3 DNA reads as TGTGCCAGCAGTCCCCCATTGGTGGGCTACACCTTC. It specifies CASSPPLVGYTF.

This clonotype was observed many times. The V call is TRBV20-1, the J call TRBJ2-7; D may correspond to TRBD1 or TRBD2 (5 bases each). This CDR3 has 13 residues. The germline V gene has CDR1 DFQATT and CDR2 SNEGSKA (reference sequence). V lost 6 bases to trimming and J lost 4 bases, with 16 bases between them. CDR3 bases: TGCAGTGCAGCACCGGGACCTAAATACGAGCAGTACTTC. Its protein is CSAAPGPKYEQYF.

This clonotype showed up just a few times. J is TRBJ2-5 and V is TRBV20-1; 12 nucleotides match TRBD2. This CDR3 is built from 20 residues. J lost 1 base, V lost 2 bases, and 17 bases had no gene match. CDR1 is DFQATT and CDR2 is SNEGSKA in the germline V gene (reference sequence). Here the CDR3 reads CSARPPTTSGRRVTQETQYF. The CDR3 DNA reads TGCAGTGCTAGACCCCCGACGACTAGCGGGAGAAGGGTTACCCAAGAGACCCAGTACTTC.